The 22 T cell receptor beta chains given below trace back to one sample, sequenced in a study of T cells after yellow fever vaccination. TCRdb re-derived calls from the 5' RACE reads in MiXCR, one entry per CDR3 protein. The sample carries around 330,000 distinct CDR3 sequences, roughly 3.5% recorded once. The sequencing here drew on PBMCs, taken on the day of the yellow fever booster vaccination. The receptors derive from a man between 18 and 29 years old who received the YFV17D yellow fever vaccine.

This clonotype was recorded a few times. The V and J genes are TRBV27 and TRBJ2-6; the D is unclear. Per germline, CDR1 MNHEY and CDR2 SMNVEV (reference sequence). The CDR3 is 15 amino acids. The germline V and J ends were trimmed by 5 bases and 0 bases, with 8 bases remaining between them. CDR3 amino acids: CASSRSASGANVLTF. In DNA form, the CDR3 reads TGTGCCAGCAGTCGCTCGGCCTCTGGGGCCAACGTCCTGACTTTC. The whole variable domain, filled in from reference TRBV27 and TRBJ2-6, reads EAQVTQNPRYLITVTGKKLTVTCSQNMNHEYMSWYRQDPGLGLRQIYYSMNVEVTDKGDVPEGYKVSRKEKRNFPLILESPSPNQTSLYFCASSRSASGANVLTFGAGSRLTVL.

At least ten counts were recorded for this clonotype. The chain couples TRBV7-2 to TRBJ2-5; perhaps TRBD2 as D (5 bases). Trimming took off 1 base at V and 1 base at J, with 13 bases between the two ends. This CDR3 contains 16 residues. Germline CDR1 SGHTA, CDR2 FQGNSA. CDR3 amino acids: CASSLVGGTGQETQYF. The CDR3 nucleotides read TGTGCCAGCAGCTTAGTAGGAGGAACGGGCCAAGAGACCCAGTACTTC.

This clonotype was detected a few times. The CDR3 nucleotides are TGTGCCAGCAGCTTAAGACAGGGTGAAGGTGAGCAGTTCTTC. This translates into CASSLRQGEGEQFF. The V and J genes are TRBV7-9 and TRBJ2-1, with 7 bases lining up with TRBD1. CDR1 is SEHNR and CDR2 is FQNEAQ in the germline V gene (reference sequence). The CDR3 runs 14 residues. J was trimmed by 9 bases and V by 2 bases; bases with no gene match: 7.

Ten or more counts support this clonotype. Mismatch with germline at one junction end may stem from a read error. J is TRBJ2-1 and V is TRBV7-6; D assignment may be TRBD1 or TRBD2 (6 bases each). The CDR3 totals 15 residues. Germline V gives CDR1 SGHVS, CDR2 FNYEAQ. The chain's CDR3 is CASTRGESSYNEQLF. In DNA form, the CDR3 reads TGTGCCAGCACGAGGGGGGAGTCGAGCTACAATGAGCAGCTCTTC.

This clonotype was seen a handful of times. For the CDR3, the DNA is TGCAGTGCTAGATACGGGGGTGGCTACACCTTC. This sequence encodes CSARYGGGYTF. The chain couples TRBV20-1 to TRBJ1-2, with a possible D match to TRBD1 (5 bases). V was pared by 2 bases and J by 7 bases, with 8 bases between. The CDR3 is 11 residues long. Germline CDR1 and CDR2: DFQATT and SNEGSKA (reference sequence).

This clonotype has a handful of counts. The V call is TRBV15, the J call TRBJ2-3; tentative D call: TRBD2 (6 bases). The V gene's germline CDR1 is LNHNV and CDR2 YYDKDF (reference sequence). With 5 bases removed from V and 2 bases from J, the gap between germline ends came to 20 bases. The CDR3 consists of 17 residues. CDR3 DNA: TGTGCCACCAGCCCTGAAGGGACTTTCGCCTACACAGATACGCAGTATTTT. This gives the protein CATSPEGTFAYTDTQYF. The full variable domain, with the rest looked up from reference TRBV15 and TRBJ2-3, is DAMVIQNPRYQVTQFGKPVTLSCSQTLNHNVMYWYQQKSSQAPKLLFHYYDKDFNNEADTPDNFQSRRPNTSFCFLDIRSPGLGDTAMYLCATSPEGTFAYTDTQYFGPGTRLTVL.

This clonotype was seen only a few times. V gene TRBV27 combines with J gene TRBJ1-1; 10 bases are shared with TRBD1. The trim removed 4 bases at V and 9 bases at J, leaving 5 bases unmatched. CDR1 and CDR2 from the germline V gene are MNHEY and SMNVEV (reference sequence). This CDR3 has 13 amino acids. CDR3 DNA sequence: TGTGCCAGCAGTTGGGACAGGGGTCGCCAAGCTTTCTTT. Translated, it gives CASSWDRGRQAFF.

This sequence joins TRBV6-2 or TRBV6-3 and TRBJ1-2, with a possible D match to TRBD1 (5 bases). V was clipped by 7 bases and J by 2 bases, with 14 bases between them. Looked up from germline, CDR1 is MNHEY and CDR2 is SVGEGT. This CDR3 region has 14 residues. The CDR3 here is CASTYGGENYGYTF. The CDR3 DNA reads TGTGCCAGCACCTACGGGGGTGAGAACTATGGCTACACCTTC.

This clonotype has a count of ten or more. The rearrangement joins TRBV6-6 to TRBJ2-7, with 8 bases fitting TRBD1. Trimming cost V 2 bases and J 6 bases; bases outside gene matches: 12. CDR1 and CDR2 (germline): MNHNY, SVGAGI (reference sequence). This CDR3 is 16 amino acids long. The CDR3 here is CASSYGGTGLHLEQYV. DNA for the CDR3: TGTGCCAGCAGTTACGGGGGGACAGGACTCCATCTCGAGCAGTACGTC.

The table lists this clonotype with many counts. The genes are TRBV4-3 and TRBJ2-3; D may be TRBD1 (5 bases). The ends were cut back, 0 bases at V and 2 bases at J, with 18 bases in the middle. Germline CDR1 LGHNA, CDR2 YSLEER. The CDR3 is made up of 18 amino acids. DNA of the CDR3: TGCGCCAGCAGCCAAGAGGGGCCCCGCCATGCCGTCACAGATACGCAGTATTTT. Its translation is CASSQEGPRHAVTDTQYF.

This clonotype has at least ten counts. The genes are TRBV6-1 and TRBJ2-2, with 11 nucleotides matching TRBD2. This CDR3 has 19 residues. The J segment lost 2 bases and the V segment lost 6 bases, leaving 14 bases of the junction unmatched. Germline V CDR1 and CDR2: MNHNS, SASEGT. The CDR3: CASSGPGVAGGPNTGELFF. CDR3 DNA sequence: TGTGCCAGCAGCGGACCGGGGGTAGCGGGGGGGCCCAACACCGGGGAGCTGTTTTTT.

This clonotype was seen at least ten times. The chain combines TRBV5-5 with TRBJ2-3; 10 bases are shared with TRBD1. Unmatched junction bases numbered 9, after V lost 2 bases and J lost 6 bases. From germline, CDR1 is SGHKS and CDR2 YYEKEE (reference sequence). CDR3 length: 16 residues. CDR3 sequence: CASSFQPGQGSDTQYF. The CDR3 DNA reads TGTGCCAGCAGCTTCCAGCCGGGACAGGGGTCGGATACGCAGTATTTT.

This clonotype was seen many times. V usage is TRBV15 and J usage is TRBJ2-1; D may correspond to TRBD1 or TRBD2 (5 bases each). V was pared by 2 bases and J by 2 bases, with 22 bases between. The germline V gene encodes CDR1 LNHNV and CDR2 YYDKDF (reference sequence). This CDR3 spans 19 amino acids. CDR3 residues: CATSRREGVTRETYNEQFF. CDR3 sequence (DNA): TGTGCCACCAGCAGACGGGAAGGGGTCACCCGGGAAACCTACAATGAGCAGTTCTTC. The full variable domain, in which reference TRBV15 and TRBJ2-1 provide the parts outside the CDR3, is DAMVIQNPRYQVTQFGKPVTLSCSQTLNHNVMYWYQQKSSQAPKLLFHYYDKDFNNEADTPDNFQSRRPNTSFCFLDIRSPGLGDTAMYLCATSRREGVTRETYNEQFFGPGTRLTVL.

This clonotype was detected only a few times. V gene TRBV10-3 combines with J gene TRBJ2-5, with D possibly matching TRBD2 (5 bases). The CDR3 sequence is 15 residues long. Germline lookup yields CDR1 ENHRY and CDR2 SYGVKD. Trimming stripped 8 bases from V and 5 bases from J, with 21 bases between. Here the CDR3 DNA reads TGTGCCATCGCCCGATCGGGAAGCCCTACGGAGACCCAGTACTTC. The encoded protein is CAIARSGSPTETQYF.

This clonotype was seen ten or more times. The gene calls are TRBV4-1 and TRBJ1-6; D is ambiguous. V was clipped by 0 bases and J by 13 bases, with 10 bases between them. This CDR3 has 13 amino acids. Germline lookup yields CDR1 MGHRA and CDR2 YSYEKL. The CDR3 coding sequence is TGCGCCAGCAGCCAAGATTTTCGGTGGCCCCTCCACTTT. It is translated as CASSQDFRWPLHF.

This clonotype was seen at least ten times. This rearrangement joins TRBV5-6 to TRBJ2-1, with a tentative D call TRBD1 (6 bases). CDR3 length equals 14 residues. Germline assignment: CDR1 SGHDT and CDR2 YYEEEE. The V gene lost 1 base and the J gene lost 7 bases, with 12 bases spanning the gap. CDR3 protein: CASSLSGQQNEQFF. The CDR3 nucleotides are TGTGCCAGCAGCTTGTCCGGACAGCAGAATGAGCAGTTCTTC.

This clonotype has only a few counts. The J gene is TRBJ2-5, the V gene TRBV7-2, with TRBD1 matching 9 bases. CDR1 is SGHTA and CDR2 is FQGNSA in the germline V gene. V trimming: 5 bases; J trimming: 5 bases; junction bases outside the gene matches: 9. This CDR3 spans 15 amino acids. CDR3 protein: CASSLRQGEMETQYF. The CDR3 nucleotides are TGTGCCAGCAGCCTGAGACAGGGGGAGATGGAGACCCAGTACTTC.

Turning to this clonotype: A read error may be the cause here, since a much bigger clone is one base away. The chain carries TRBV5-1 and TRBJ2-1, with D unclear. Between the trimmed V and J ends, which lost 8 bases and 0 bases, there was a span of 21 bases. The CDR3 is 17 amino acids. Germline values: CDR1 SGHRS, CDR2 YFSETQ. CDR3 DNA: TGCGCCAGAAGCCTGGAAGCCGACTCGAGCTCCTACAATGAGCAGTTCTTC. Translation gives CARSLEADSSSYNEQFF.

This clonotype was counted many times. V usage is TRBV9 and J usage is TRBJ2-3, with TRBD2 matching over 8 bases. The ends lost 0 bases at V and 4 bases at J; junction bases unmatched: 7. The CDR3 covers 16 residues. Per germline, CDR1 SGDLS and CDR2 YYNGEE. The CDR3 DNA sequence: TGTGCCAGCAGCGTAGAGGGCCGCGGGGGGCCAGATACGCAGTATTTT. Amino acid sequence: CASSVEGRGGPDTQYF.

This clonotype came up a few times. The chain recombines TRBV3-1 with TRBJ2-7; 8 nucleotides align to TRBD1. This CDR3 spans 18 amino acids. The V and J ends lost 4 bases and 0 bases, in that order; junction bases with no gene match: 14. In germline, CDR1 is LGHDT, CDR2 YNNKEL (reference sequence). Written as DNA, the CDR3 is TGTGCCAGCAGCCCGGGACAGGTGCCAGATCAAATCTCCTACGAGCAGTACTTC. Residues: CASSPGQVPDQISYEQYF.

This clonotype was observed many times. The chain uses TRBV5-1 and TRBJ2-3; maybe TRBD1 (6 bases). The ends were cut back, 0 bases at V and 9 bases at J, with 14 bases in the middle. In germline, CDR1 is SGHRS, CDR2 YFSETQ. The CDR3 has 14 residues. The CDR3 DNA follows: TGCGCCAGCAGCTTGGAAAACAGGGCGGGCACGCAGTATTTT. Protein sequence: CASSLENRAGTQYF.

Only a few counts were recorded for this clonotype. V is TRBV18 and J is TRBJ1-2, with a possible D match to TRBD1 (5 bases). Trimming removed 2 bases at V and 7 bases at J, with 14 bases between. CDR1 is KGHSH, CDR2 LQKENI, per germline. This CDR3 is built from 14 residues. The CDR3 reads CASSPNRDSSGYTF. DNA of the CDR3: TGTGCCAGCTCACCAAACCGGGACTCCTCTGGCTACACCTTC.